This T cell receptor (beta chain) stems from a study of T cells in tuberculosis. Thawed, overnight-rested PBMC were stained with GMM-loaded CD1B tetramer, viability dye and anti-CD3, then sorted. The CD1B tetramers carried C32 glucose monomycolate purified from Rhodococcus equi. Some 95,000 tetramer-negative cells were sorted from each donor. The data were produced by immunoSEQ multiplex PCR, yet TCRdb's version contains in-frame clones alone and is incomplete. The top ten clones hold 20% to 25% of a sample with about 58,000 clones, around 90% of them seen once. Trimming removed 0 bases from V and 2 bases from J, with 12 bases in between. This CDR3 is 16 amino acids long. Germline V lookup: CDR1 LGHNA, CDR2 YNFKEQ.

The rearrangement uses TRBV4-2 and TRBJ2-3; D not resolved. The sequencing input was CD1b-GMM tetramer-negative cells sorted from PBMCs. This receptor was obtained from an adult woman with latent tuberculosis. CDR3 amino acids: CASSQDRGAPTDTQYF. DNA for the CDR3: TGTGCCAGCAGCCAAGATCGCGGCGCCCCCACAGATACGCAGTATTTT.